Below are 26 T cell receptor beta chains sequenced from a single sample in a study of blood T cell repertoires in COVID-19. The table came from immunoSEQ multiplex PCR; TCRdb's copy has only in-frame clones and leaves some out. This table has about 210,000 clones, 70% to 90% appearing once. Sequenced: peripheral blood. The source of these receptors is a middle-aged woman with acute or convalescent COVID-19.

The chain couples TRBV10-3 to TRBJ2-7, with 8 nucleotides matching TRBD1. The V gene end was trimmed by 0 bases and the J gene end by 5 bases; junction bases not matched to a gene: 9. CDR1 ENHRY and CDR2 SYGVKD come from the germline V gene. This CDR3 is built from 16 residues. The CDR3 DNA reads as TGTGCCATCAGTGAGTCTGCAGGACAGGGATACCACGAGCAGTACGTC. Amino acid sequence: CAISESAGQGYHEQYV.

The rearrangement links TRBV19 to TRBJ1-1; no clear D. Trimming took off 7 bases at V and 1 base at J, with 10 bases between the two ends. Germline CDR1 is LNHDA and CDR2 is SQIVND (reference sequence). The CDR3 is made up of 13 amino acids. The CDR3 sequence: CASTLWRNTEAFF. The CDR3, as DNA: TGTGCCAGTACCCTCTGGAGGAACACTGAAGCTTTCTTT.

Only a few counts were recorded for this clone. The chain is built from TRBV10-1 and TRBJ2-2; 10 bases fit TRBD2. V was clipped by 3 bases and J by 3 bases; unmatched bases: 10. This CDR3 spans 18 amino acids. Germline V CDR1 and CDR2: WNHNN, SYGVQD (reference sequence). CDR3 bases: TGCGCCAGCAGTGATAAGCCCCTAACTAGCGGGGACACCGGGGAGCTGTTTTTT. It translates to CASSDKPLTSGDTGELFF.

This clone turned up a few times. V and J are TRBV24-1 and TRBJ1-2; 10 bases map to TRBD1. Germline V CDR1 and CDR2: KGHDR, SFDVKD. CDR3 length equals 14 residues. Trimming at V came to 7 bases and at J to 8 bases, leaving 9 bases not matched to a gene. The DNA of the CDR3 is TGTGCCACCAGCAGGGACAGGGGAGAGCAAGGCTACACCTTC. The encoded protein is CATSRDRGEQGYTF.

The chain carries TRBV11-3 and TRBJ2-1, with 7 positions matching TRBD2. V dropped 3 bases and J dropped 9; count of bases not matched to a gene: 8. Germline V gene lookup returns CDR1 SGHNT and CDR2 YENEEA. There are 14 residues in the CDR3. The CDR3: CASSLGLGGSEQFF. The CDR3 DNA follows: TGTGCCAGCAGCTTGGGCTTGGGGGGGAGTGAGCAGTTCTTC. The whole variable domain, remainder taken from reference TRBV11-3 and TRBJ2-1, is EAGVVQSPRYKIIEKKQPVAFWCNPISGHNTLYWYLQNLGQGPELLIRYENEEAVDDSQLPKDRFSAERLKGVDSTLKIQPAELGDSAVYLCASSLGLGGSEQFFGPGTRLTVL.

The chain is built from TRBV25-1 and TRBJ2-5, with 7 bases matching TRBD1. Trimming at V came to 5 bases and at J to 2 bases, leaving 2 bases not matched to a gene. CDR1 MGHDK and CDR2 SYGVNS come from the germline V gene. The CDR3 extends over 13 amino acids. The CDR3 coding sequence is TGTGCCAGCAGTAAGACAGGGCAAGAGACCCAGTACTTC. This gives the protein CASSKTGQETQYF.

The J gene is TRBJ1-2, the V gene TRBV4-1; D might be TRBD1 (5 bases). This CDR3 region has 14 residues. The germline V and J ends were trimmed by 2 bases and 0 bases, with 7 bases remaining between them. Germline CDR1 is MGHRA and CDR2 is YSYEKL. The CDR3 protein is CASSQQGTNYGYTF. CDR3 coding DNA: TGCGCCAGCAGCCAACAGGGCACTAACTATGGCTACACCTTC.

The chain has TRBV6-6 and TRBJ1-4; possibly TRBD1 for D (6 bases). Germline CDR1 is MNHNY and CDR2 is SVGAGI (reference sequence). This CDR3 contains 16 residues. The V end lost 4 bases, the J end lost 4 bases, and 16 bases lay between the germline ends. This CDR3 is CASSSPGGRHNEKLFF. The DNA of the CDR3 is TGTGCCAGCAGTTCACCGGGGGGCCGCCATAATGAAAAACTGTTTTTT.

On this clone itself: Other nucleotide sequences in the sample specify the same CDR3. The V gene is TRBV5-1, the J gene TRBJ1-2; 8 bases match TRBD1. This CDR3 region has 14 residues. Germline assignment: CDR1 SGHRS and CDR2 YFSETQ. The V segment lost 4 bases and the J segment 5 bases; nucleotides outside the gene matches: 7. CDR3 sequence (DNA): TGCGCCAGCAGCCCCGGACAGGGAGCATATGGCTACACCTTC. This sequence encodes CASSPGQGAYGYTF.

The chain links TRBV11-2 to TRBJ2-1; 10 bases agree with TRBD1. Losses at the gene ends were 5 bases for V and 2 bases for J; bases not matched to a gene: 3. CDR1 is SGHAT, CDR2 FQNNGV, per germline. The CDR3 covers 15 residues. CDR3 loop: CASSTGQGAYNEQFF. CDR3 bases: TGTGCCAGCAGCACAGGACAGGGGGCCTACAATGAGCAGTTCTTC.

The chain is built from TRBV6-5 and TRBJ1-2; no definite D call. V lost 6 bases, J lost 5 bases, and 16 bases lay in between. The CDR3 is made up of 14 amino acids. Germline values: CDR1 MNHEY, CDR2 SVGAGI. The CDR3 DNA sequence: TGTGCCAGCAGCCGGTCTCGGGGTGGGTATGGCTACACCTTC. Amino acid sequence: CASSRSRGGYGYTF.

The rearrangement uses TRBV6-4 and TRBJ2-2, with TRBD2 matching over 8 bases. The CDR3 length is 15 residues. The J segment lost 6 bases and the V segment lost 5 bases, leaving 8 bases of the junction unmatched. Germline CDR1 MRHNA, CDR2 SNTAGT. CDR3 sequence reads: CASSPVGGAAGELFF. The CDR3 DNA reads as TGTGCCAGCAGTCCCGTCGGGGGGGCCGCCGGGGAGCTGTTTTTT.

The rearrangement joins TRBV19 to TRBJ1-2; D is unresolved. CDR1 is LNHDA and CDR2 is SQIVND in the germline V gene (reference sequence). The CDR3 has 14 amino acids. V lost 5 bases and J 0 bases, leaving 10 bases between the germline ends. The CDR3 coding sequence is TGTGCCAGTAGTCGTGAGGGCTCTAACTATGGCTACACCTTC. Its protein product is CASSREGSNYGYTF. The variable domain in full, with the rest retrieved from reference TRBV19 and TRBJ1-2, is DGGITQSPKYLFRKEGQNVTLSCEQNLNHDAMYWYRQDPGQGLRLIYYSQIVNDFQKGDIAEGYSVSREKKESFPLTVTSAQKNPTAFYLCASSREGSNYGYTFGSGTRLTVV.

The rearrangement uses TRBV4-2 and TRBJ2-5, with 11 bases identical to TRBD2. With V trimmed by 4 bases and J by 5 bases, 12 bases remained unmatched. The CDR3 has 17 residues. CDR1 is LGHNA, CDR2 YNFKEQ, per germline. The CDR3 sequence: CASSPLAGAPGVETQYF. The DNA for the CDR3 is TGTGCCAGCAGCCCACTAGCGGGGGCCCCGGGTGTGGAGACCCAGTACTTC.

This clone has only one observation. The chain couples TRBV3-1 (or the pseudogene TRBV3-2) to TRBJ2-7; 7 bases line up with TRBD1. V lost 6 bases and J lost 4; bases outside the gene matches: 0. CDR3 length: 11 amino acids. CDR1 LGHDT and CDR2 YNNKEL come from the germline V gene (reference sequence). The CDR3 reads CASRQGYEQYV. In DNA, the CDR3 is TGTGCCAGCAGACAGGGGTACGAGCAGTACGTC.

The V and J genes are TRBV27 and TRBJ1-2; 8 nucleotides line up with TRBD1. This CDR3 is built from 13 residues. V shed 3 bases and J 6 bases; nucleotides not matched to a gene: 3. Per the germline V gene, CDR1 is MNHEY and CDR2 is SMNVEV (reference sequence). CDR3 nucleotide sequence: TGTGCCAGCAGTTTCAGGGGGCGGGATGGCTACACCTTC. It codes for CASSFRGRDGYTF.

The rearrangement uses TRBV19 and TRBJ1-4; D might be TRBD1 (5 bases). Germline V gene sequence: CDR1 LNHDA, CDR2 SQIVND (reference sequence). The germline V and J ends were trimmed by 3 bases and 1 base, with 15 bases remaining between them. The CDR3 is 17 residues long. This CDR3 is CASSIIGTGRTNEKLFF. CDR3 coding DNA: TGTGCCAGTAGTATCATCGGGACTGGGAGAACTAATGAAAAACTGTTTTTT.

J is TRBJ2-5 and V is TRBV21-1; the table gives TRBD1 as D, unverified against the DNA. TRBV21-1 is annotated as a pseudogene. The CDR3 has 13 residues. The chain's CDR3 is CASSRDKQETQYF. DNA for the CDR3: TGTGCCAGCAGCAGGGACAAGCAAGAGACCCAGTACTTC.

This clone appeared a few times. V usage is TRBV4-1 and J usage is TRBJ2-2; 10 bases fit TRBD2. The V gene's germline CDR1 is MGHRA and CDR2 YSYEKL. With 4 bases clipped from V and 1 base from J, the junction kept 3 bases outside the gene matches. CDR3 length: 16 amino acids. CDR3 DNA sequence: TGCGCCAGCAGCCCGGGACTAGCGAGGAACACCGGGGAGCTGTTTTTT. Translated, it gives CASSPGLARNTGELFF.

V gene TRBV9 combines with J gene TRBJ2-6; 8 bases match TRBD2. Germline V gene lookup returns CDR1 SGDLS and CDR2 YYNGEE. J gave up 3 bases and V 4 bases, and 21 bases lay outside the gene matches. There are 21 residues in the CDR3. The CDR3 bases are TGTGCCAGCAGCCCTCGCGGGAGGAGGCAGGGGAATGGGAATGGGGCCAACGTCCTGACTTTC. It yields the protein CASSPRGRRQGNGNGANVLTF. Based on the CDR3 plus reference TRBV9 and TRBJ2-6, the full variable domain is DSGVTQTPKHLITATGQRVTLRCSPRSGDLSVYWYQQSLDQGLQFLIQYYNGEERAKGNILERFSAQQFPDLHSELNLSSLELGDSALYFCASSPRGRRQGNGNGANVLTFGAGSRLTVL.

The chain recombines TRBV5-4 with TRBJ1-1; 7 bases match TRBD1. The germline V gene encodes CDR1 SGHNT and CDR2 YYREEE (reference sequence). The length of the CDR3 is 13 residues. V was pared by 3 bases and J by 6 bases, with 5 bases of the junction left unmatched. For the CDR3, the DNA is TGTGCCAGCAGCTCCGACAGGGACTCTGAAGCTTTCTTT. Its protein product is CASSSDRDSEAFF.

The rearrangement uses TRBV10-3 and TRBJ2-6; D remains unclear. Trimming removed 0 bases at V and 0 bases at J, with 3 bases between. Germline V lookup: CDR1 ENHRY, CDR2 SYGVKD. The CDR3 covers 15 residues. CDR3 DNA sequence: TGTGCCATCAGTGAGTCGAGCTCTGGGGCCAACGTCCTGACTTTC. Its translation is CAISESSSGANVLTF.

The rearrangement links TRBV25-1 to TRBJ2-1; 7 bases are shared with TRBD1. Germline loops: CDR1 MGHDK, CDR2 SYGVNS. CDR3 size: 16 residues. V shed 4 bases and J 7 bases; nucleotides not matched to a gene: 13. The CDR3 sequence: CASSGLGQFAINEQFF. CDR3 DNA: TGTGCCAGCAGTGGACTGGGACAGTTCGCCATTAATGAGCAGTTCTTC.

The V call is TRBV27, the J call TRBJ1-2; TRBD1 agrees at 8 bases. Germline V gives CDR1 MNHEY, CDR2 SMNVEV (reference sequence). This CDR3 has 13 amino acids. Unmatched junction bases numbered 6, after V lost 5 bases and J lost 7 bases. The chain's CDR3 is CASSLGQGTGYTF. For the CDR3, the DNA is TGTGCCAGCAGTCTCGGACAGGGTACTGGCTACACCTTC.

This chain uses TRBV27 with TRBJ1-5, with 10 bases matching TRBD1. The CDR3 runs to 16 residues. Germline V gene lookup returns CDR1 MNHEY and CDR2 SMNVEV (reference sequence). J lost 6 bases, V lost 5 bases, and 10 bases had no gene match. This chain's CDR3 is CASSPKTGGTGQPQHF. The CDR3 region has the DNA TGTGCCAGCAGTCCAAAGACAGGGGGCACGGGTCAGCCCCAGCATTTT.

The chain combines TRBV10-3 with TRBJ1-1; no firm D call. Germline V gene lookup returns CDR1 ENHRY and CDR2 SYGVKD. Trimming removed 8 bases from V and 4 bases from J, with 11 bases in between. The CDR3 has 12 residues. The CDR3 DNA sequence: TGTGCCATCGGCACGAGGAGCACTGAAGCTTTCTTT. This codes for CAIGTRSTEAFF.